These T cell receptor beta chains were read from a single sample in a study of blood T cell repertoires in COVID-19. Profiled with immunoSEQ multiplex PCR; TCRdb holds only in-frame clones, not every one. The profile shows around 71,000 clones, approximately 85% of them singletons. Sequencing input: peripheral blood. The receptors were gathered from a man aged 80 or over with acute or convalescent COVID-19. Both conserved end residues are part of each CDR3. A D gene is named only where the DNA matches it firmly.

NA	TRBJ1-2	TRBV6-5	CASSYGVDGYTF	TGTGCCAGCAGTTACGGTGTAGATGGCTACACCTTC
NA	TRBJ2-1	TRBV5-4	CASSLDARSGWNEQFF	TGTGCCAGCAGCTTGGACGCAAGGAGCGGGTGGAATGAGCAGTTCTTC
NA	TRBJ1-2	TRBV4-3	CASSQGYRVPYGYTF	TGCGCCAGCAGCCAGGGTTACAGGGTTCCCTATGGCTACACCTTC
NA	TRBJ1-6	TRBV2	CASSDTSSYNSPLHF	TGTGCCAGCAGTGACACGAGCTCCTATAATTCACCCCTCCACTTT
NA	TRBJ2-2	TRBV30	CAWSEGWELFF	TGTGCCTGGAGTGAGGGGTGGGAGCTGTTTTTT
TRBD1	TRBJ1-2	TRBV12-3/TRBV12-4	CASSTDRVYGYTF	TGTGCCAGCAGTACCGACAGGGTTTATGGCTACACCTTC
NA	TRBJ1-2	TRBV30	CAWRGGRGIYGYTF	TGTGCCTGGAGGGGGGGTCGGGGAATCTATGGCTACACCTTC
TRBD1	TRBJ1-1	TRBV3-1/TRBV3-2	CASSQEGGVRAFF	TGTGCCAGCAGCCAAGAAGGGGGCGTGAGAGCTTTCTTT
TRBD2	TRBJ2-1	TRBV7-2	CASSLGRVGRGGPDEQFF	TGTGCCAGCAGCTTAGGGAGAGTAGGGCGGGGGGGCCCCGATGAGCAGTTCTTC
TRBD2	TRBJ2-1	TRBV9	CASSGGLAGLHEQFF	TGTGCCAGCAGCGGGGGACTAGCGGGGCTACATGAGCAGTTCTTC
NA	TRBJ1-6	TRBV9	CASSVLTEANSPLHF	TGTGCCAGCAGCGTATTAACCGAAGCTAATTCACCCCTCCACTTT
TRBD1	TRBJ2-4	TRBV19	CASSRRDRGNIQYF	TGTGCCAGTAGTAGAAGGGACAGGGGAAACATTCAGTACTTC
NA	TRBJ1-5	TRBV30	CAWSTGHNQPQHF	TGTGCCTGGTCGACAGGTCACAATCAGCCCCAGCATTTT
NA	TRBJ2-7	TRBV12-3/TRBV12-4	CASSKKTDYEQYF	TGTGCCAGCAGTAAAAAGACAGACTACGAGCAGTACTTC
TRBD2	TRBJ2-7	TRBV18	CASSPPGGSSYEQYF	TGTGCCAGCTCACCCCCGGGAGGGTCCTCCTACGAGCAGTACTTC
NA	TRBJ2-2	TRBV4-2	CASSQAPGASNTGELFF	TGTGCCAGCAGCCAAGCTCCAGGGGCTTCTAACACCGGGGAGCTGTTTTTT
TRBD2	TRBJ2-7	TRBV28	CASSLFSAGVTYEQYF	TGTGCCAGCAGTTTATTCTCTGCGGGAGTAACCTACGAGCAGTACTTC
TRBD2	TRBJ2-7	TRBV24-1	CATSGTSGYEQYF	TGTGCCACCTCCGGGACTAGCGGCTACGAGCAGTACTTC
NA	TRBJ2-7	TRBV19	CASSRQTSYEQYF	TGTGCCAGTAGCCGACAGACGAGCTACGAGCAGTACTTC
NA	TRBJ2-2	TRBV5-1	CASSLIQGGTGELFF	TGCGCCAGCAGCTTGATACAGGGAGGGACCGGGGAGCTGTTTTTT
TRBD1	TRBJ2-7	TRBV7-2	CASSFLQGSPYEQYF	TGTGCCAGCAGCTTCCTACAGGGGTCCCCCTACGAGCAGTACTTC
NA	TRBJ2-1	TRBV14	CASSPIPGHSSYNEQFF	TGTGCCAGCAGCCCCATCCCGGGACACTCCTCCTACAATGAGCAGTTCTTC
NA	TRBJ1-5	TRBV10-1	CASSELACGQKRKPQHF	TGCGCCAGCAGTGAGCTCGCGTGCGGACAGAAAAGAAAGCCCCAGCATTTT
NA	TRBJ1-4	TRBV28	CASKKMNPGEKLFF	TGTGCCAGTAAAAAAATGAACCCGGGTGAAAAACTGTTTTTT
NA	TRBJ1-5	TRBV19	CAIPKGSHNQPQHF	TGTGCCATCCCCAAGGGGTCCCACAATCAGCCCCAGCATTTT
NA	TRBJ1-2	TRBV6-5	CASSYAAGFNYGYTF	TGTGCCAGCAGTTACGCCGCGGGATTTAACTATGGCTACACCTTC
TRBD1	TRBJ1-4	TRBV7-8	CASSLPTGGEEKLFF	TGTGCCAGCAGCCTTCCGACAGGGGGCGAGGAAAAACTGTTTTTT